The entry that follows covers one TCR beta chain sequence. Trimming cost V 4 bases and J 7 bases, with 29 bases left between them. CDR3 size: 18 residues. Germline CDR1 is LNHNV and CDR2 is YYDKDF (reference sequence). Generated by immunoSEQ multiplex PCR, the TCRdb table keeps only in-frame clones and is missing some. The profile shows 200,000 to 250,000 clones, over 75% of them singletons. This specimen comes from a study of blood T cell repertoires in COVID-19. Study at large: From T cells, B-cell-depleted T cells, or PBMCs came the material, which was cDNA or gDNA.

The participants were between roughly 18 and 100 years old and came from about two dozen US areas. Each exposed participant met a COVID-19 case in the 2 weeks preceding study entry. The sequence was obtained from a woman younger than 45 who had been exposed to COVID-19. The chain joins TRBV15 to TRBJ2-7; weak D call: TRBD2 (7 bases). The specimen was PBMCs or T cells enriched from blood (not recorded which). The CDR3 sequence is CATSTLDFLAEGGGEQYF. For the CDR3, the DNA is TGTGCCACCAGCACCCTCGATTTCCTAGCGGAGGGGGGGGGAGAGCAGTACTTC.